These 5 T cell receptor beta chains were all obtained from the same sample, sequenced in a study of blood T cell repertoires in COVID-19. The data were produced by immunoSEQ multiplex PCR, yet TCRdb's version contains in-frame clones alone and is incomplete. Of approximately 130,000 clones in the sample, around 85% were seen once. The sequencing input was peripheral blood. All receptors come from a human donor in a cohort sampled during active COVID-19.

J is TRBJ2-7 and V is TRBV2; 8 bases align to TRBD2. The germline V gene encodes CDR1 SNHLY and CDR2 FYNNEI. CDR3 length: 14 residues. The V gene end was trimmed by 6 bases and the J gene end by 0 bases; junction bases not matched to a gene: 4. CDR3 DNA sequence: TGTGCCAGCAGGGACGCGGGGGGCTCCTACGAGCAGTACTTC. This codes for CASRDAGGSYEQYF. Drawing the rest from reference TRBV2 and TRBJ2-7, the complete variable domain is EPEVTQTPSHQVTQMGQEVILRCVPISNHLYFYWYRQILGQKVEFLVSFYNNEISEKSEIFDDQFSVERPDGSNFTLKIRSTKLEDSAMYFCASRDAGGSYEQYFGPGTRLTVT.

The CDR3, as DNA: TGTGCCAGCAGCCAAGGTCGGGGATCCAATCAGCCCCAGCATTTT. Amino acid sequence: CASSQGRGSNQPQHF. The genes are TRBV3-1 (or the pseudogene TRBV3-2) and TRBJ1-5; D is unclear. The CDR3 spans 15 residues. Trimming removed 1 base from V and 3 bases from J, with 10 bases in between. Germline-derived CDR1 and CDR2 are LGHDT and YNNKEL (reference sequence).

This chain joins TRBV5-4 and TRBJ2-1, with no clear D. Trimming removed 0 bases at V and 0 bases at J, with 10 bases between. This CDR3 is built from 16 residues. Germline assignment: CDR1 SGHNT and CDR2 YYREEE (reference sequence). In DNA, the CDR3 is TGTGCCAGCAGCTTGGTTATCGGTAGCTCCTACAATGAGCAGTTCTTC. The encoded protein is CASSLVIGSSYNEQFF.

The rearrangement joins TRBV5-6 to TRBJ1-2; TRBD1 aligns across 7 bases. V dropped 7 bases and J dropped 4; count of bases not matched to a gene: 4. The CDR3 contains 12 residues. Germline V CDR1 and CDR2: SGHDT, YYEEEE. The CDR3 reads CASGQDGYGYTF. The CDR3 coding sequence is TGTGCCAGCGGACAGGATGGCTATGGCTACACCTTC.

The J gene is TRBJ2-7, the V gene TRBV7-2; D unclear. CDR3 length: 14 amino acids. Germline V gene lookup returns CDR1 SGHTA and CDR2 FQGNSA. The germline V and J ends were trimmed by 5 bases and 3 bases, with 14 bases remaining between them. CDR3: CASSPNHGFYEQYV. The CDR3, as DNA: TGTGCCAGCAGCCCGAACCACGGGTTCTACGAGCAGTACGTC.